A selection of T cell receptor beta chains follows, all from one sample in a study of T cells after yellow fever vaccination. Via MiXCR, TCRdb re-called the 5' RACE reads, giving one row per CDR3 protein. This table holds approximately 130,000 distinct CDR3 sequences, about 15% found once. Specimen: CD8+ T cells sorted from PBMCs, collected 5 days after the yellow fever booster vaccination. The receptor set was obtained from a man aged 18 to 29 who received the YFV17D yellow fever vaccine. Each CDR3 is given with its conserved first and last residue. D genes are given only for firm matches. Where a row states a size, it is once, few, many or the class of an expanded clone; other rows omit it.

CDR3 protein	CDR3 DNA	clone size	V gene	J gene	D gene
CASSQDFGQTEAFF	TGCGCCAGCAGCCAAGATTTCGGGCAGACTGAAGCTTTCTTT	once	TRBV4-1	TRBJ1-1	NA
CASRPSSHNILGLKPEQFF	TGTGCCAGCAGACCCTCATCCCATAACATACTTGGGCTGAAGCCTGAGCAGTTCTTC	NA	TRBV6-5	TRBJ2-1	NA
CASSPGQGNYEQYF	TGTGCCAGCAGCCCGGGACAGGGGAACTACGAGCAGTACTTC	NA	TRBV11-2	TRBJ2-7	TRBD1
CASSFGETGELFF	TGTGCCAGCAGTTTCGGGGAGACCGGGGAGCTGTTTTTT	few	TRBV27	TRBJ2-2	NA
CASSPWTAPRTYNEQFF	TGTGCCAGCAGCCCGTGGACAGCGCCTCGGACCTACAATGAGCAGTTCTTC	NA	TRBV7-3	TRBJ2-1	NA
CASSPAGGTNEKLFF	TGTGCCAGCAGTCCGGCGGGAGGCACTAATGAAAAACTGTTTTTT	few	TRBV28	TRBJ1-4	NA
CASSQVIRGEQYF	TGCGCCAGCAGCCAGGTAATCCGTGGCGAGCAGTACTTC	many	TRBV4-3	TRBJ2-7	NA
CASSQEASGGWYEQYF	TGCGCCAGCAGCCAAGAGGCTAGCGGGGGGTGGTACGAGCAGTACTTC	few	TRBV4-1	TRBJ2-7	TRBD2
CSAHRLFEQYF	TGCAGTGCCCACCGACTTTTCGAGCAGTACTTC	few	TRBV20-1	TRBJ2-7	NA
CASQRGTEETQYF	TGTGCCAGCCAGCGGGGGACTGAAGAGACCCAGTACTTC	NA	TRBV7-2	TRBJ2-5	TRBD2
CASSRPGQGYDEQFF	TGCGCCAGCAGTCGTCCGGGACAGGGGTACGATGAGCAGTTCTTC	few	TRBV23-1	TRBJ2-1	TRBD1
CASSYRSVAKNIQYF	TGTGCCAGCAGTTACAGGTCGGTAGCCAAAAACATTCAGTACTTC	few	TRBV6-2/TRBV6-3	TRBJ2-4	NA
CASSYPVERQYF	TGTGCCAGCAGTTACCCAGTGGAGAGGCAGTACTTC	NA	TRBV6-5	TRBJ2-7	NA
CSVDDREGTDTQYF	TGCAGCGTCGACGACAGGGAGGGCACAGATACGCAGTATTTT	few	TRBV29-1	TRBJ2-3	NA